The 21 T cell receptor beta chains listed next were all sequenced from one sample in a study of CD8 T cells in ankylosing spondylitis. These receptors are not linked to any known antigen. The study, taken as a whole, reports: Among TCR beta sequences, a motif of several highly homologous variants appeared characteristic of ankylosing spondylitis blood.

TCRdb called the 5' RACE reads again in MiXCR, with one record for every CDR3 protein. The data show about 800,000 distinct CDR3 sequences, about 11% seen once. Sample: blood, either unsorted or a sorted T cell fraction (not recorded which). The origin of the receptors is a male donor with ankylosing spondylitis.

This clonotype was recorded a few times. The chain carries TRBV2 and TRBJ1-3, with D possibly being TRBD1 (5 bases). CDR1 is SNHLY and CDR2 is FYNNEI in the germline V gene. Trimming removed 1 base at V and 5 bases at J, with 6 bases between. The CDR3 is 13 residues long. The CDR3 here is CASSEDRRNTIYF. CDR3 nucleotide sequence: TGTGCCAGCAGTGAAGACAGGAGAAACACCATATATTTT.

A few counts support this clonotype. This rearrangement joins TRBV10-3 to TRBJ2-4; possibly TRBD1 for D (6 bases). V was pared by 0 bases and J by 8 bases, with 17 bases between. Germline V gene lookup returns CDR1 ENHRY and CDR2 SYGVKD. The CDR3 runs to 16 residues. Here the CDR3 DNA reads TGTGCCATCAGTGAGTCGAATAACGCAGAGGGGGACATTCAGTACTTC. Its protein product is CAISESNNAEGDIQYF.

The sample holds a few counts of this clonotype. The J gene is TRBJ2-3, the V gene TRBV10-3; 12 nucleotides line up with TRBD1. The CDR3 extends over 15 amino acids. The V and J ends lost 6 bases and 4 bases, in that order; junction bases with no gene match: 5. CDR1 is ENHRY, CDR2 SYGVKD, per germline. CDR3 in amino acids: CAIRGTGGESDTQYF. The CDR3 nucleotides are TGTGCCATCAGGGGGACAGGGGGCGAATCAGATACGCAGTATTTT.

The chain carries TRBV5-1 and TRBJ2-3, with D perhaps TRBD2 (6 bases). The germline gives CDR1 SGHRS, CDR2 YFSETQ. The V end lost 3 bases, the J end lost 4 bases, and 15 bases lay between the germline ends. CDR3 length: 15 residues. The CDR3 loop reads CASSSASGPPDTQYF. The CDR3, as DNA: TGCGCCAGCAGCTCTGCCAGCGGGCCCCCAGATACGCAGTATTTT.

This clonotype has just a few counts. CDR3 amino acids: CASSTSGQRNEKLFF. The CDR3 DNA reads TGTGCCAGTAGTACCTCGGGACAGAGGAATGAAAAACTGTTTTTT. The chain employs TRBV19 and TRBJ1-4; 7 nucleotides agree with TRBD1. This CDR3 comprises 15 residues. CDR1 and CDR2 from the germline V gene are LNHDA and SQIVND (reference sequence). V lost 4 bases, J lost 5 bases, and 7 bases stayed unmatched.

This clonotype occurred a few times. The genes are TRBV6-6 and TRBJ2-7; D is perhaps TRBD2 (6 bases). Trimming shortened V by 9 bases and J by 8 bases, and 11 bases separated the two germline ends. CDR1 is MNHNY and CDR2 is SVGAGI in the germline V gene (reference sequence). The CDR3 runs to 10 residues. CDR3 sequence reads: CASSGEQQYF. The CDR3 DNA follows: TGTGCCAGTTCGGGGGAACAGCAGTACTTC.

This clonotype occurred a few times. The J gene is TRBJ1-1, the V gene TRBV7-2, with no clear D. V lost 5 bases, J lost 10 bases, and 20 bases lay in between. The CDR3 runs to 14 residues. CDR1 SGHTA and CDR2 FQGNSA come from the germline V gene. This CDR3 reads CASSLRAGEGRAFF. The CDR3 DNA reads TGTGCCAGCAGCCTAAGGGCGGGTGAAGGGAGAGCTTTCTTT.

This clonotype was picked up many times. This sequence joins TRBV20-1 and TRBJ2-1; TRBD2 matches at 8 bases. The CDR3 sequence is 15 residues long. Germline trimming cut 6 bases from V and 9 bases from J; bases unmatched to any gene: 16. Germline V CDR1 and CDR2: DFQATT, SNEGSKA (reference sequence). The CDR3 bases are TGCAGTGCCCTAGCGGGTAGCGGGAATTTCGGTGAGCAGTTCTTC. It codes for CSALAGSGNFGEQFF.

The chain uses TRBV20-1 and TRBJ2-1, with D perhaps TRBD1 (5 bases). The CDR3 is made up of 14 amino acids. Germline V gene data show CDR1 as DFQATT and CDR2 as SNEGSKA (reference sequence). Trimming removed 7 bases at V and 0 bases at J, with 13 bases between. The CDR3 protein is CSGTSSSSYNEQFF. The CDR3 coding sequence is TGCAGTGGGACATCATCGAGCTCCTACAATGAGCAGTTCTTC.

At least ten counts were recorded for this clonotype. The genes are TRBV10-3 and TRBJ1-2; D not resolved. The germline V and J ends were trimmed by 7 bases and 0 bases, with 12 bases remaining between them. CDR3 length: 14 amino acids. Germline V lookup: CDR1 ENHRY, CDR2 SYGVKD. The CDR3 loop is CAINREGSNYGYTF. CDR3 nucleotides: TGTGCCATCAATAGAGAGGGCTCTAACTATGGCTACACCTTC.

The chain combines TRBV7-2 with TRBJ2-3; perhaps TRBD2 as D (6 bases). The germline V gene encodes CDR1 SGHTA and CDR2 FQGNSA. The germline V and J ends were trimmed by 7 bases and 3 bases, with 14 bases remaining between them. The CDR3 has 14 amino acids. The CDR3 protein is CASIRTAGTDTQYF. The DNA for the CDR3 is TGTGCCAGCATCAGGACTGCGGGAACAGATACGCAGTATTTT.

This clonotype has more than one count but fewer than ten. The chain joins TRBV5-1 to TRBJ2-1, with 9 bases matching TRBD1. This CDR3 comprises 14 residues. V gave up 9 bases and J gave up 6 bases; unmatched junction bases: 10. Germline lookup yields CDR1 SGHRS and CDR2 YFSETQ. CDR3 sequence reads: CATRPGQGRNEQFF. CDR3 coding DNA: TGCGCCACCAGACCGGGACAGGGACGCAATGAGCAGTTCTTC.

This clonotype was found a few times. The V gene is TRBV5-1, the J gene TRBJ2-4; TRBD1 aligns across 9 bases. The CDR3 contains 15 residues. V was clipped by 5 bases and J by 1 base; unmatched bases: 4. Germline lookup yields CDR1 SGHRS and CDR2 YFSETQ. The CDR3 DNA reads TGCGCCAGCAGTCGACAGGGGGATGCCAAAAACATTCAGTACTTC. As protein: CASSRQGDAKNIQYF. The variable domain in full, completed from reference TRBV5-1 and TRBJ2-4, reads KAGVTQTPRYLIKTRGQQVTLSCSPISGHRSVSWYQQTPGQGLQFLFEYFSETQRNKGNFPGRFSGRQFSNSRSEMNVSTLELGDSALYLCASSRQGDAKNIQYFGAGTRLSVL.

V is TRBV3-1 and J is TRBJ2-7; 11 bases agree with TRBD1. V lost 4 bases, J lost 6 bases, and 8 bases stayed unmatched. Germline V gene sequence: CDR1 LGHDT, CDR2 YNNKEL (reference sequence). This CDR3 is built from 15 residues. The CDR3 DNA follows: TGTGCCAGCAGCCGATGGACAGGGGGCTTCCTCGAGCAGTACTTC. This sequence encodes CASSRWTGGFLEQYF.

Comment on this clonotype: Germline and junction disagree at one end, which may indicate a read error. This chain connects TRBV20-1 to TRBJ2-3; 10 nucleotides line up with TRBD2. The CDR3 loop spans 11 amino acids. Germline V gene sequence: CDR1 DFQATT, CDR2 SNEGSKA (reference sequence). CDR3 nucleotides: TGCAGGGCTAGCGGGAGAGATACGCAGTATTTT. Translating it yields CRASGRDTQYF.

The chain carries TRBV20-1 and TRBJ2-7; D is unresolved. Germline CDR1 and CDR2: DFQATT and SNEGSKA (reference sequence). The CDR3 runs to 11 residues. V lost 0 bases and J 9 bases, leaving 9 bases between the germline ends. CDR3 residues: CSARDRARQYF. The CDR3 bases are TGCAGTGCTAGAGATCGAGCGCGGCAGTACTTC.

This sequence joins TRBV6-5 and TRBJ1-1, with D maybe TRBD1 (5 bases). The germline CDR1 and CDR2 sequences are MNHEY and SVGAGI. Trimming pared 6 bases from V and 6 bases from J, leaving 14 bases between. The CDR3 runs 13 residues. The chain's CDR3 is CASSRGRSAEAFF. CDR3 nucleotides: TGTGCCAGCAGCCGGGGCCGATCCGCTGAAGCTTTCTTT.

There are a few counts of this clonotype. The CDR3: CASKLTSGNTGELFF. The DNA of the CDR3 is TGCGCCAGCAAGTTAACTAGCGGAAACACCGGGGAGCTGTTTTTT. The genes are TRBV5-1 and TRBJ2-2; 8 bases agree with TRBD2. The CDR3 length is 15 residues. V gave up 6 bases and J gave up 2 bases; unmatched junction bases: 6. The germline V gene encodes CDR1 SGHRS and CDR2 YFSETQ.

This clonotype was observed at least ten times. The chain is built from TRBV6-2 or TRBV6-3 and TRBJ1-2; 7 nucleotides align to TRBD1. There are 15 residues in the CDR3. V trimming: 6 bases; J trimming: 0 bases; junction bases outside the gene matches: 7. Per the germline V gene, CDR1 is MNHEY and CDR2 is SVGEGT. The CDR3 DNA reads TGTGCCAGCAGCCGCACAGGGACAGCTAACTATGGCTACACCTTC. Amino acids: CASSRTGTANYGYTF.

Only a few counts were recorded for this clonotype. This chain uses TRBV7-2 with TRBJ2-7; perhaps TRBD1 as D (5 bases). The CDR3 spans 13 residues. Trimming left V 5 bases short and J 9 bases short, with 17 bases between. Per germline, CDR1 SGHTA and CDR2 FQGNSA. This CDR3 reads CASSAGGADRQYF. The CDR3 coding sequence is TGTGCCAGCAGCGCAGGTGGGGCCGACAGGCAGTACTTC.

This clonotype was recorded at least ten times. The chain uses TRBV20-1 and TRBJ1-2; D is unresolved. Germline assignment: CDR1 DFQATT and CDR2 SNEGSKA (reference sequence). Trimming stripped 7 bases from V and 5 bases from J, with 8 bases between. The CDR3 extends over 10 amino acids. This CDR3 reads CSGRSYGYTF. CDR3 coding DNA: TGCAGTGGACGTAGTTATGGCTACACCTTC.